The rows below give T cell receptor beta chains drawn from one sample of a study of graft-versus-host responses after intestinal transplantation. Assay used: immunoSEQ multiplex PCR; TCRdb lists only in-frame clones, some missing. The sample yields roughly 99,000 clones, about nine tenths seen once. Their specific antigens are unknown. Specimen: unstimulated CD4+ T cells sorted from spleen or lymph node cells, collected before transplant. These receptors came from a human donor who was the organ donor for an intestinal transplant. The CDR3 runs from the conserved cysteine through the conserved F or W. D genes are given only for firm matches.

d_call	v_call	j_call	cdr3_aa
-	TRBV7-9	TRBJ2-1	CASSPPPPIGRGQFF
-	TRBV6-5	TRBJ2-3	CASSWGLGTDTQYF
TRBD1	TRBV27	TRBJ2-6	CASSPLDRGGSGANVLTF
-	TRBV11-2	TRBJ2-7	CASSLSSYEQYF
-	TRBV19	TRBJ2-4	CASSPGPARGNIQYF
-	TRBV6-5	TRBJ2-1	CAGSYSNNEQFF
-	TRBV6-1	TRBJ1-2	CASSGFITNYGYTF
TRBD1	TRBV2	TRBJ2-7	CASRVGQVGAYEQYF
-	TRBV5-1	TRBJ2-1	CASSWGGSVYEQFF
-	TRBV4-2	TRBJ2-6	CASSQEPQGVSGANVLTF
-	TRBV10-2	TRBJ1-6	CASSEIDRNNSPLHF
-	TRBV19	TRBJ1-4	CASSTTIRDSKREKLFF
TRBD1	TRBV7-3	TRBJ2-7	CASRTAGTGLYEQYF
-	TRBV11-1	TRBJ1-1	CASSGQQSSATEAFF
-	TRBV11-1	TRBJ2-7	CASSPTAYEQYF
-	TRBV4-1	TRBJ2-7	CASSRGADRNPYEQYF
-	TRBV6-1	TRBJ1-1	CASSRGKLTEAFF
TRBD1	TRBV7-9	TRBJ2-5	CASSLAGGRRETQYF
-	TRBV6-5	TRBJ1-1	CASGRQTNTEAFF
-	TRBV4-1	TRBJ2-1	CASSQVYLNYEQFF
-	TRBV5-4	TRBJ2-7	CASSLGLELWEQYF
-	TRBV5-1	TRBJ2-2	CASSLDREAGELFF
-	TRBV11-2	TRBJ2-3	CASSSSGFSDTQYF
TRBD1	TRBV7-2	TRBJ1-4	CASSPTGANEKLFF
-	TRBV6-1	TRBJ1-2	CASIRTGGYTF
-	TRBV9	TRBJ2-7	CASSVAPTSYEQYF
-	TRBV5-1	TRBJ1-2	CASSLVGDGYTF
-	TRBV18	TRBJ2-1	CASSPLGNEQFF
-	TRBV12-5	TRBJ2-7	CASAYGPEGRYEQYF
-	TRBV7-2	TRBJ2-1	CASSRFDNEQFF
-	TRBV11-3	TRBJ2-7	CASSLRAGALYEQYF
-	TRBV6-5	TRBJ2-7	CASRYRTTSYEQYF
-	TRBV7-2	TRBJ2-2	CAINSGYTGELFF